These 32 T cell receptor beta chains were sequenced from one sample in a study of radiotherapy plus CTLA-4 blockade in lung cancer. Repertoires were generated with immunoSEQ multiplex PCR, while TCRdb's copy carries only in-frame clones and drops some. The sample consists of more than 75,000 clones, about 70% of them appearing once. Sequenced material: peripheral blood, taken from a patient treated with radiotherapy plus ipilimumab. These receptors were obtained from a human donor with non-small cell lung cancer who had a partial response to radiotherapy plus ipilimumab. Some clones in this sample may be carry-over from other donors' samples.

This chain links TRBV19 with TRBJ2-3, with D unclear. The length of the CDR3 is 18 residues. Trimming took 9 bases from V and 6 from J, leaving 31 bases between them. The germline CDR1 and CDR2 sequences are LNHDA and SQIVND (reference sequence). CDR3 DNA sequence: TGTGCCAGCAAAGCGAGCATGGTGAGAAGGTTCCCGTCGGATACGCAGTATTTT. As protein: CASKASMVRRFPSDTQYF.

The gene calls are TRBV28 and TRBJ2-5; possible D gene TRBD1, 6 bases. This CDR3 has 15 residues. Germline V gene sequence: CDR1 MDHEN, CDR2 SYDVKM. Between the trimmed V and J ends, which lost 2 bases and 4 bases, there was a span of 14 bases. The CDR3 nucleotides read TGTGCCAGCAGTTTAACCCCGGACAGCGTAGAGACCCAGTACTTC. Its translation: CASSLTPDSVETQYF.

The chain employs TRBV7-9 and TRBJ2-7; D is unresolved. V gave up 0 bases and J gave up 0 bases, with 9 bases separating them. Germline V lookup: CDR1 SEHNR, CDR2 FQNEAQ (reference sequence). The CDR3 is made up of 15 amino acids. In DNA, the CDR3 is TGTGCCAGCAGCTTAGCTCCAGATCTCTCCTACGAGCAGTACTTC. This encodes CASSLAPDLSYEQYF.

This chain links TRBV7-2 with TRBJ2-5, with 8 bases aligning to TRBD2. Per the germline V gene, CDR1 is SGHTA and CDR2 is FQGNSA. V gave up 0 bases and J gave up 2 bases; unmatched junction bases: 5. This CDR3 is 16 amino acids long. The CDR3 protein is CASSLAPGGGQETQYF. Here the CDR3 DNA reads TGTGCCAGCAGCTTAGCGCCGGGGGGGGGTCAAGAGACCCAGTACTTC.

The J gene is TRBJ1-5, the V gene TRBV5-8; perhaps TRBD1 as D (5 bases). Germline lookup yields CDR1 SGHTS and CDR2 YDEGEE. The CDR3 spans 16 residues. V lost 4 bases and J 0 bases, leaving 14 bases between the germline ends. The CDR3, as DNA: TGTGCCAGCAGCCCTACGGGGGGTAATAGCAATCAGCCCCAGCATTTT. Its translation: CASSPTGGNSNQPQHF.

CDR3 sequence: CASSERLRSYNEQFF. In DNA form, the CDR3 reads TGTGCCAGCAGTGAGAGGTTAAGGTCCTACAATGAGCAGTTCTTC. This rearrangement joins TRBV2 to TRBJ2-1; D unclear. The CDR3 covers 15 residues. Looked up from germline, CDR1 is SNHLY and CDR2 is FYNNEI. Trimming took off 3 bases at V and 1 base at J, with 10 bases between the two ends. The variable domain in full, completed from reference TRBV2 and TRBJ2-1, reads EPEVTQTPSHQVTQMGQEVILRCVPISNHLYFYWYRQILGQKVEFLVSFYNNEISEKSEIFDDQFSVERPDGSNFTLKIRSTKLEDSAMYFCASSERLRSYNEQFFGPGTRLTVL.

The V and J genes are TRBV19 and TRBJ2-4; TRBD2 matches at 8 bases. From germline, CDR1 is LNHDA and CDR2 SQIVND (reference sequence). V lost 4 bases, J lost 1 base, and 9 bases stayed unmatched. The CDR3 has 17 residues. This chain's CDR3 is CASSSHSGNHAKNIQYF. The CDR3 nucleotides read TGTGCCAGTAGTAGCCATAGCGGGAATCACGCCAAAAACATTCAGTACTTC.

V gene TRBV7-2 combines with J gene TRBJ2-5; 9 bases match TRBD2. The V and J ends lost 5 bases and 0 bases, in that order; junction bases with no gene match: 10. The length of the CDR3 is 17 residues. Germline values: CDR1 SGHTA, CDR2 FQGNSA. DNA of the CDR3: TGTGCCAGCAGCAGACGCCGGGGCGGGGGGGACCAAGAGACCCAGTACTTC. Amino acid sequence: CASSRRRGGGDQETQYF.

V usage is TRBV7-7 and J usage is TRBJ2-2; possibly TRBD1 for D (6 bases). CDR3 length: 14 residues. V was shortened by 6 bases and J by 2 bases, with 10 bases between the two germline ends. The germline CDR1 and CDR2 sequences are SSHAT and FNYEAQ (reference sequence). Here the CDR3 reads CASRRDTNTGELFF. DNA for the CDR3: TGTGCCAGCAGAAGGGACACCAACACCGGGGAGCTGTTTTTT.

In its sample, this clone was seen once. V gene TRBV29-1 combines with J gene TRBJ2-1, with 11 bases fitting TRBD2. After removal of 7 bases from V and 5 bases from J, the junction contained 4 bases not matched to a gene. The CDR3 is 13 residues long. CDR1 and CDR2 from the germline V gene are SQVTM and ANQGSEA. Written as DNA, the CDR3 is TGCAGCGCCGGGACTAGCGGAGACAATGAGCAGTTCTTC. Its translation: CSAGTSGDNEQFF.

The gene calls are TRBV30 and TRBJ2-5, with D maybe TRBD2 (5 bases). CDR3 length: 13 amino acids. CDR1 is GTSNPN and CDR2 is SVGIG in the germline V gene (reference sequence). Trimming shortened V by 6 bases and J by 5 bases, and 16 bases separated the two germline ends. CDR3 DNA sequence: TGTGCCTGCAGCTTAGGGAGACGGGAGACCCAGTACTTC. Encoded protein: CACSLGRRETQYF.

The chain is built from TRBV7-9 and TRBJ2-7; 9 nucleotides agree with TRBD2. V gave up 0 bases and J gave up 6 bases; unmatched junction bases: 6. The CDR3 length is 15 residues. Germline-derived CDR1 and CDR2 are SEHNR and FQNEAQ (reference sequence). CDR3: CASSLAGSGGGEQYF. In DNA, the CDR3 is TGTGCCAGCAGCTTAGCGGGTAGCGGGGGAGGCGAGCAGTACTTC.

This chain joins TRBV14 and TRBJ2-7; no clear D. The CDR3 sequence is 14 residues long. Germline values: CDR1 SGHDN, CDR2 FVKESK. Trimming took 0 bases from V and 4 from J, leaving 10 bases between them. CDR3 in amino acids: CASSQDSLRYEQYF. DNA of the CDR3: TGTGCCAGCAGCCAAGATTCCCTTCGGTACGAGCAGTACTTC.

CDR3 nucleotide sequence: TGCGCCAGCAGCTTGGACGACTCATCCATCTACAATGAGCAGTTCTTC. Protein sequence: CASSLDDSSIYNEQFF. The genes are TRBV5-1 and TRBJ2-1; D gene uncertain. This CDR3 has 16 amino acids. Germline loops: CDR1 SGHRS, CDR2 YFSETQ. Trimming took 0 bases from V and 3 from J, leaving 13 bases between them. The whole variable domain, remainder taken from reference TRBV5-1 and TRBJ2-1, is KAGVTQTPRYLIKTRGQQVTLSCSPISGHRSVSWYQQTPGQGLQFLFEYFSETQRNKGNFPGRFSGRQFSNSRSEMNVSTLELGDSALYLCASSLDDSSIYNEQFFGPGTRLTVL.

The V call is TRBV5-1, the J call TRBJ1-4; 7 bases agree with TRBD1. CDR1 SGHRS and CDR2 YFSETQ come from the germline V gene. The CDR3 is 13 amino acids. V was pared by 2 bases and J by 5 bases, with 0 bases of the junction left unmatched. The chain's CDR3 is CASSLQGNEKLFF. The CDR3 DNA reads as TGCGCCAGCAGCTTACAGGGGAATGAAAAACTGTTTTTT. Complete variable domain (other parts from reference TRBV5-1 and TRBJ1-4): KAGVTQTPRYLIKTRGQQVTLSCSPISGHRSVSWYQQTPGQGLQFLFEYFSETQRNKGNFPGRFSGRQFSNSRSEMNVSTLELGDSALYLCASSLQGNEKLFFGSGTQLSVL.

This clone was seen a single time. The chain carries TRBV5-1 and TRBJ2-1; D call uncertain. Trimming removed 2 bases at V and 0 bases at J, with 12 bases between. Germline CDR1 and CDR2: SGHRS and YFSETQ. The CDR3 covers 16 residues. The CDR3 DNA reads TGCGCCAGCAGCTTTATGAGAATATCCTCCTACAATGAGCAGTTCTTC. Protein: CASSFMRISSYNEQFF.

This clone was seen more than once but under ten times. V usage is TRBV6-1 and J usage is TRBJ2-5; perhaps TRBD2 as D (6 bases). The germline CDR1 and CDR2 sequences are MNHNS and SASEGT. The V and J ends lost 6 bases and 2 bases respectively, with 10 bases between them. The CDR3 is 13 residues long. The CDR3 sequence: CASRGTGQETQYF. Written as DNA, the CDR3 is TGTGCCAGCAGGGGGACTGGACAAGAGACCCAGTACTTC.

The chain uses TRBV28 and TRBJ1-5; no definite D call. The CDR3 is 14 residues long. V gave up 6 bases and J gave up 6 bases, with 15 bases separating them. The germline V gene encodes CDR1 MDHEN and CDR2 SYDVKM. The CDR3 protein is CASSQSGNIQPQHF. CDR3 coding DNA: TGTGCCAGCAGCCAATCCGGTAATATTCAGCCCCAGCATTTT.

The J gene is TRBJ2-3, the V gene TRBV4-1; 8 bases agree with TRBD1. With V trimmed by 4 bases and J by 2 bases, 8 bases remained unmatched. CDR3 length: 16 residues. The V gene's germline CDR1 is MGHRA and CDR2 YSYEKL. CDR3 region: CASSREGQVDTDTQYF. CDR3 bases: TGCGCCAGCAGCCGAGAGGGACAGGTCGACACAGATACGCAGTATTTT.

V gene TRBV2 combines with J gene TRBJ1-5, with a possible D match to TRBD1 (6 bases). Germline loops: CDR1 SNHLY, CDR2 FYNNEI. The V gene lost 8 bases and the J gene lost 1 base, with 15 bases spanning the gap. This CDR3 is 15 amino acids long. CDR3 DNA: TGTGCCAGCCGTTCTGGGGGGGGCAGCAATCAGCCCCAGCATTTT. Amino acids: CASRSGGGSNQPQHF.

The V call is TRBV5-4, the J call TRBJ2-3, with 10 positions matching TRBD2. V dropped 4 bases and J dropped 3; count of bases not matched to a gene: 5. The CDR3 is 15 residues long. Per the germline V gene, CDR1 is SGHNT and CDR2 is YYREEE (reference sequence). CDR3 amino acids: CASSPSGGATDTQYF. CDR3 DNA sequence: TGTGCCAGCAGCCCAAGCGGGGGGGCAACAGATACGCAGTATTTT.

This clone was found a few times. The rearrangement links TRBV5-8 to TRBJ2-5, with 7 bases identical to TRBD2. This CDR3 comprises 13 residues. CDR1 is SGHTS, CDR2 YDEGEE, per germline. The V and J ends lost 2 bases and 5 bases, in that order; junction bases with no gene match: 3. The CDR3 DNA reads TGTGCCAGCAGCTTAGGGACTACCGAGACCCAGTACTTC. Its protein is CASSLGTTETQYF.

V gene TRBV28 combines with J gene TRBJ2-5; a possible D gene is TRBD2 (5 bases). The CDR3 totals 15 residues. The germline gives CDR1 MDHEN, CDR2 SYDVKM. Trimming removed 2 bases from V and 5 bases from J, with 15 bases in between. The CDR3 DNA follows: TGTGCCAGCAGTTTAGGTCGAGGGCTGGGGGAGACCCAGTACTTC. This encodes CASSLGRGLGETQYF.

The genes are TRBV7-9 and TRBJ2-7, with a weak D call TRBD2 (5 bases). Germline CDR1 reads SEHNR; CDR2 reads FQNEAQ (reference sequence). Trimming removed 5 bases at V and 2 bases at J, with 13 bases between. There are 14 residues in the CDR3. The CDR3 DNA follows: TGTGCCAGCAGCCCAGGCGGGCGTCCCTACGAGCAGTACTTC. Translation gives CASSPGGRPYEQYF.

This clone was recorded a few times. The chain employs TRBV10-3 and TRBJ1-5; TRBD1 aligns across 9 bases. This CDR3 is built from 14 residues. The germline V gene has CDR1 ENHRY and CDR2 SYGVKD. V shed 10 bases and J 4 bases; nucleotides not matched to a gene: 8. The CDR3 sequence is CATGTGNVNQPQHF. CDR3 in DNA: TGTGCCACGGGGACAGGGAACGTTAATCAGCCCCAGCATTTT.

This clone was counted at least ten times. The CDR3 loop is CASSTTGRLWGYTF. The CDR3 DNA is TGTGCCAGTAGTACAACAGGGAGATTGTGGGGCTACACCTTC. This chain links TRBV19 with TRBJ1-2; a weak D match, TRBD1 (6 bases). In germline, CDR1 is LNHDA, CDR2 SQIVND (reference sequence). V was pared by 4 bases and J by 8 bases, with 17 bases between. The CDR3 length is 14 residues.

The gene calls are TRBV28 and TRBJ1-3, with a weak D call TRBD1 (6 bases). CDR1 MDHEN and CDR2 SYDVKM come from the germline V gene. Trimming pared 8 bases from V and 4 bases from J, leaving 18 bases between. The CDR3 has 15 amino acids. This CDR3 reads CASLRETGGGNTIYF. As DNA, the CDR3 is TGTGCCAGCCTCCGTGAGACAGGCGGAGGAAACACCATATATTTT.

The V and J genes are TRBV2 and TRBJ2-3, with TRBD2 identical over 8 bases. With 8 bases clipped from V and 7 bases from J, the junction kept 8 bases outside the gene matches. Germline assignment: CDR1 SNHLY and CDR2 FYNNEI. The CDR3 has 13 amino acids. CDR3 DNA: TGTGCCAGCGGGGGACTAGGGGGGAATACGCAGTATTTT. It yields the protein CASGGLGGNTQYF. The variable domain in full, with the rest retrieved from reference TRBV2 and TRBJ2-3, is EPEVTQTPSHQVTQMGQEVILRCVPISNHLYFYWYRQILGQKVEFLVSFYNNEISEKSEIFDDQFSVERPDGSNFTLKIRSTKLEDSAMYFCASGGLGGNTQYFGPGTRLTVL.

The chain joins TRBV11-2 to TRBJ2-1; D may be TRBD2 (7 bases). The CDR3 runs 19 residues. V was shortened by 1 base and J by 13 bases, with 32 bases between the two germline ends. Germline values: CDR1 SGHAT, CDR2 FQNNGV. The CDR3 here is CASSLVVGGGASGSRTQFF. For the CDR3, the DNA is TGTGCCAGCAGCTTAGTAGTTGGGGGCGGGGCTAGCGGCTCTCGGACTCAGTTCTTC.

V and J are TRBV7-9 and TRBJ2-1; 11 bases agree with TRBD2. Germline CDR1 SEHNR, CDR2 FQNEAQ (reference sequence). Germline trimming cut 10 bases from V and 6 bases from J; bases unmatched to any gene: 17. CDR3 length: 17 amino acids. The CDR3 sequence: CATLEELAGGKGNEQFF. The CDR3 bases are TGTGCCACCTTAGAGGAATTAGCGGGGGGGAAGGGCAATGAGCAGTTCTTC.

The rearrangement links TRBV28 to TRBJ2-2, with TRBD1 matching over 7 bases. Trimming removed 8 bases from V and 4 bases from J; junction bases left unmatched: 1. Germline CDR1 is MDHEN and CDR2 is SYDVKM. The CDR3 runs to 12 residues. The chain's CDR3 is CASEGATGELFF. The CDR3, as DNA: TGTGCCAGCGAGGGGGCCACCGGGGAGCTGTTTTTT. The full variable domain, in which reference TRBV28 and TRBJ2-2 provide the parts outside the CDR3, is DVKVTQSSRYLVKRTGEKVFLECVQDMDHENMFWYRQDPGLGLRLIYFSYDVKMKEKGDIPEGYSVSREKKERFSLILESASTNQTSMYLCASEGATGELFFGEGSRLTVL.

This clone turned up a few times. The J gene is TRBJ2-5, the V gene TRBV2; 7 bases fit TRBD1. Germline assignment: CDR1 SNHLY and CDR2 FYNNEI. The CDR3 runs 15 residues. The J segment lost 5 bases and the V segment lost 8 bases, leaving 14 bases of the junction unmatched. CDR3: CASSTEQGPRETQYF. As DNA, the CDR3 is TGTGCCAGCTCGACGGAACAGGGGCCACGGGAGACCCAGTACTTC.